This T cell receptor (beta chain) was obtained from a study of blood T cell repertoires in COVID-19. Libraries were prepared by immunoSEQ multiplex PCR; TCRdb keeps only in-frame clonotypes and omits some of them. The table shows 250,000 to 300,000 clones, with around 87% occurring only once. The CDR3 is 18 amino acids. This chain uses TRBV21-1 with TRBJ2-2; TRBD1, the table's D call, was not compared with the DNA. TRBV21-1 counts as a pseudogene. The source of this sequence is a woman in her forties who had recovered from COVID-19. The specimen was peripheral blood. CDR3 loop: CASSKWTQGFPNTGELFF. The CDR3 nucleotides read TGTGCCAGCAGCAAATGGACACAGGGGTTTCCGAACACCGGGGAGCTGTTTTTT.